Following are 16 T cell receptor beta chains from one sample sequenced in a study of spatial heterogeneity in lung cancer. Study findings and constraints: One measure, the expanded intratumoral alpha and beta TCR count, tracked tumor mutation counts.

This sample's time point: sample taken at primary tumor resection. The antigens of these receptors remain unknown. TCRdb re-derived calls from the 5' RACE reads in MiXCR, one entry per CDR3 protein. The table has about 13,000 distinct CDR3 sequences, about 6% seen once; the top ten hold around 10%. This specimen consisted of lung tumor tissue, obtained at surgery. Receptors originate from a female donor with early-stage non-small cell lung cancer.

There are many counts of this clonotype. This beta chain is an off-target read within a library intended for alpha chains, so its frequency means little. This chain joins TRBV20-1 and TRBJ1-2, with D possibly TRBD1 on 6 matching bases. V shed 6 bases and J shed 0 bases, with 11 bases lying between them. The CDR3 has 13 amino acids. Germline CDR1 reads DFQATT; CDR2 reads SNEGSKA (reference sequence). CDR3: CSAGGGPNYGYTF. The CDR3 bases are TGCAGTGCGGGCGGGGGCCCTAACTATGGCTACACCTTC.

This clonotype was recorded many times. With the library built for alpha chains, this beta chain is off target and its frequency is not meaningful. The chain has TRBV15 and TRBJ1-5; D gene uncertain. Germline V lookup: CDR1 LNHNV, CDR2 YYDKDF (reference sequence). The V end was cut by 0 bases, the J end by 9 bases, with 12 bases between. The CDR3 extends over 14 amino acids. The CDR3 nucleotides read TGTGCCACCAGCAGAGATCCGGGAGTTCCGCCCCAGCATTTT. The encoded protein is CATSRDPGVPPQHF.

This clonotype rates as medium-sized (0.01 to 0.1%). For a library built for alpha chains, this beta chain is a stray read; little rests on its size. The CDR3, as DNA: TGTGCCAGTAGTATACGGGGTTATAATCAGCCCCAGCATTTT. This sequence encodes CASSIRGYNQPQHF. The rearrangement links TRBV19 to TRBJ1-5; no definite D call. The CDR3 is made up of 14 amino acids. Trimming left V 2 bases short and J 4 bases short, with 9 bases between. Germline V gene lookup returns CDR1 LNHDA and CDR2 SQIVND (reference sequence).

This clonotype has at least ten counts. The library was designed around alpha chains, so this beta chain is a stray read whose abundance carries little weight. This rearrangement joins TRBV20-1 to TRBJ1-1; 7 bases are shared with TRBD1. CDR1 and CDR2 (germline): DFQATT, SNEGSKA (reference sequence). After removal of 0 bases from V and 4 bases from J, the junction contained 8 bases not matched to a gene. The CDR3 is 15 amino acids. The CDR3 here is CSARDFLGTVTEAFF. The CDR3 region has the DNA TGCAGTGCTAGAGATTTTTTAGGGACAGTCACTGAAGCTTTCTTT.

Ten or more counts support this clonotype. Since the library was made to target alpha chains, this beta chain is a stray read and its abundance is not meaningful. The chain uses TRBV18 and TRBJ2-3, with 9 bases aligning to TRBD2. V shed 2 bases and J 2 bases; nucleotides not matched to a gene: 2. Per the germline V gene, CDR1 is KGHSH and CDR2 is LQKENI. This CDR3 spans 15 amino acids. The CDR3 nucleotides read TGTGCCAGCTCACCAAGCGGGGGGATCACAGATACGCAGTATTTT. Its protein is CASSPSGGITDTQYF.

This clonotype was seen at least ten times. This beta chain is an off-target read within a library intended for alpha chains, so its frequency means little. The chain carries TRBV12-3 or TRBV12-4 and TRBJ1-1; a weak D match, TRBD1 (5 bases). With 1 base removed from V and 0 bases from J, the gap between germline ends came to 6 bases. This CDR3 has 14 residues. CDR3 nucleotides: TGTGCCAGCAGTTTAGACAGGTTGAACACTGAAGCTTTCTTT. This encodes CASSLDRLNTEAFF.

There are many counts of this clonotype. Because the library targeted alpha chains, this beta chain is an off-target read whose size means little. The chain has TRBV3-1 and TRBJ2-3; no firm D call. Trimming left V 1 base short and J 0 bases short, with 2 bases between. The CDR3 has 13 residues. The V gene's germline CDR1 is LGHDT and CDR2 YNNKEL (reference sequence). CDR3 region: CASSQASTDTQYF. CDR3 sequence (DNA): TGTGCCAGCAGCCAAGCGAGCACAGATACGCAGTATTTT.

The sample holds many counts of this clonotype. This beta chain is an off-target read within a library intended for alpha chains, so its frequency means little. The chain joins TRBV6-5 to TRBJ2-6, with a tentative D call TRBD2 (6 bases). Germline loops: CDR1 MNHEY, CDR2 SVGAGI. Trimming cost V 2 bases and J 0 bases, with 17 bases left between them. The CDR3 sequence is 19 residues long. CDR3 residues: CASSYQRGFFISGANVLTF. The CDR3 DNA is TGTGCCAGCAGTTACCAACGGGGGTTTTTCATCTCTGGGGCCAACGTCCTGACTTTC.

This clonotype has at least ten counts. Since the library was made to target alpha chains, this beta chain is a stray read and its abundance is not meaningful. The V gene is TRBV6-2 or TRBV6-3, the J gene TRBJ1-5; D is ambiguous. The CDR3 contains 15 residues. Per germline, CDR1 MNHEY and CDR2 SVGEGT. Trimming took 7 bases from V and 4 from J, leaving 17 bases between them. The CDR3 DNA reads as TGTGCCAGCATCAACCCAAGCAGTGGGAATCAGCCCCAGCATTTT. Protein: CASINPSSGNQPQHF.

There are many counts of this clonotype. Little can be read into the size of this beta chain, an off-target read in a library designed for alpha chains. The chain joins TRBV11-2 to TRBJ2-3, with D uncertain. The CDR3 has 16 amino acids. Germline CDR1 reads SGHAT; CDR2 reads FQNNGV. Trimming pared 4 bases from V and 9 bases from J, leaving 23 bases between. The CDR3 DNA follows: TGTGCCAGCAGCTCGCCTGCTTATACGGGCGCTAAGACGCAGTATTTT. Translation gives CASSSPAYTGAKTQYF.

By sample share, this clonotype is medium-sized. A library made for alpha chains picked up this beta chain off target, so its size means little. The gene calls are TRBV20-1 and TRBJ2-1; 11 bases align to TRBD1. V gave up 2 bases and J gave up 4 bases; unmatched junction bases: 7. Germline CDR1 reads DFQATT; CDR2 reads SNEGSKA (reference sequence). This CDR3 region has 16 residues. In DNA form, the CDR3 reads TGCAGTGCTAGACTGGGACAGGGGGTAGTATACAATGAGCAGTTCTTC. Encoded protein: CSARLGQGVVYNEQFF.

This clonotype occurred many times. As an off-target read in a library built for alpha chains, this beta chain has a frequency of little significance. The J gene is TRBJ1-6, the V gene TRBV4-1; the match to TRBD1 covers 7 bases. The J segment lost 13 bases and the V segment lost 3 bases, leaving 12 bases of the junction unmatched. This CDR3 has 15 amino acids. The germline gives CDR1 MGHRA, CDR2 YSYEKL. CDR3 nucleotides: TGCGCCAGCAGCCAGGGGACAGCCGAAACAAGGCCCCTCCACTTT. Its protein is CASSQGTAETRPLHF.

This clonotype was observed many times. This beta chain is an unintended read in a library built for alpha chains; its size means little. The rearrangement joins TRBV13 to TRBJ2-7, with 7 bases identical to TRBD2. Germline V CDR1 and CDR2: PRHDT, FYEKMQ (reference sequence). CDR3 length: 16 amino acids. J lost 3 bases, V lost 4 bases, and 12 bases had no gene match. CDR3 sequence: CASSSQTSKAGYEQYF. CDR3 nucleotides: TGTGCCAGCAGCTCCCAGACTAGCAAGGCAGGCTACGAGCAGTACTTC.

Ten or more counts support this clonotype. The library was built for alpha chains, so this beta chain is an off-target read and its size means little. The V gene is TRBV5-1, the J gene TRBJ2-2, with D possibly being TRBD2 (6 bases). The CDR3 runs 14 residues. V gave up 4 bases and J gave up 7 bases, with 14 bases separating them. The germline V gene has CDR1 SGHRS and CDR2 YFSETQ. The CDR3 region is CASSAGRPGGELFF. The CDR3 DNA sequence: TGCGCCAGCAGCGCGGGAAGGCCGGGCGGGGAGCTGTTTTTT.

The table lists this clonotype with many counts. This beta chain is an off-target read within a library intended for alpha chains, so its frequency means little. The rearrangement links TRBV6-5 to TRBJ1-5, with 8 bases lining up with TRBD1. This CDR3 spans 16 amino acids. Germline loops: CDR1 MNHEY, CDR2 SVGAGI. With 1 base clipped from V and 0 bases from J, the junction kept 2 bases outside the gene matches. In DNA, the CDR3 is TGTGCCAGCAGTTACTGGGGACAGGCTAGCAATCAGCCCCAGCATTTT. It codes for CASSYWGQASNQPQHF.

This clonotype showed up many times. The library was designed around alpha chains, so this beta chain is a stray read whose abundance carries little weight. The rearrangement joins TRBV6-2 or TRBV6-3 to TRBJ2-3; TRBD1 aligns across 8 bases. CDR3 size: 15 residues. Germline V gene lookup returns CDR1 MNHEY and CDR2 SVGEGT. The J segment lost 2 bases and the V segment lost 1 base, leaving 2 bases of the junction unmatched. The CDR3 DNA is TGTGCCAGCAGTTACTGGGACAGGCTCACAGATACGCAGTATTTT. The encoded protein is CASSYWDRLTDTQYF.